This T cell receptor (beta chain) was obtained from a study of identical twins. The germline CDR1 and CDR2 sequences are SEHNR and FQNEAQ (reference sequence). The junction had 2 bases not matched to a gene; V was cut back by 0 bases and J by 4 bases. This CDR3 is 14 amino acids long. This clonotype was picked up a small number of times. TCRdb analysed the 5' RACE reads with MiXCR anew, one entry per CDR3 protein. The table has 200,000 to 250,000 distinct CDR3 sequences, 6.5% seen once. The same sample was also used in a study of T cells expressing NK-cell markers.

The V gene is TRBV7-9, the J gene TRBJ1-2, with TRBD1 identical over 7 bases. Sequenced input: CD8+ T cells sorted from blood. The source is a young woman in good health. The CDR3 bases are TGTGCCAGCAGCTTAGCCCGACAGGGCTATGGCTACACCTTC. Translation gives CASSLARQGYGYTF.